The source of this T cell receptor (beta chain) is a study of low-dose radiotherapy and immunotherapy resistance in tumors. Study-wide background: Doses of 0.5 Gy per fraction every 2 weeks, totaling 6.5 Gy, went to Cohort 1. Aspirin was taken orally by patients at 300 mg daily for four cycles from cycle 1 day 1.

This clonotype was detected ten times or more. Time point indicated: before trial treatment. This CDR3 has 13 amino acids. Germline values: CDR1 MNHEY, CDR2 SVGAGI. Between the trimmed V and J ends, which lost 6 bases and 9 bases, there was a span of 15 bases. Covering alpha and beta chains, TRAV- and TRBV-specific primers were used for the first-strand cDNA. With a V-primer adapter and a constant-region primer, TCRs were amplified for approximately 20 PCR cycles. In TCRdb, the reads were re-called with MiXCR into one record per CDR3 protein. The data hold approximately 90,000 distinct CDR3 sequences, with 9.4% observed a single time.

The sample in question was PBMCs, obtained before treatment. The V gene is TRBV6-5, the J gene TRBJ1-5; the D gene is possibly TRBD1 (5 bases). The source is a male donor with prostate cancer. CDR3 in DNA: TGTGCCAGCAGGCGGGACGGCGAGGGGCCCCAGCATTTT. Translated, it gives CASRRDGEGPQHF.